The next 20 T cell receptor beta chains were all read from a single sample in a study of graft-versus-host responses after intestinal transplantation. Assay: immunoSEQ multiplex PCR; the TCRdb copy retains only in-frame clones and omits some. The sample carries approximately 9,700 clones, about 95% recorded once. This material consisted of bone marrow, taken 500 to 550 days after intestinal transplantation. These receptors came from a human patient who received an intestinal transplant, so some T cells may come from the graft donor.

This sequence joins TRBV28 and TRBJ2-7, with TRBD1 matching over 10 bases. With V trimmed by 5 bases and J by 1 base, 5 bases remained unmatched. Germline-derived CDR1 and CDR2 are MDHEN and SYDVKM. The CDR3 contains 15 residues. CDR3 coding DNA: TGTGCCAGCAGTCAAGGACAGGGGGGATCCTACGAGCAGTACTTC. Translating gives CASSQGQGGSYEQYF.

The chain couples TRBV6-1 to TRBJ2-4; D is possibly TRBD1 (6 bases). Germline CDR1 reads MNHNS; CDR2 reads SASEGT. Trimming left V 7 bases short and J 9 bases short, with 10 bases between. There are 11 residues in the CDR3. Here the CDR3 reads CASTQGRIQYF. In DNA, the CDR3 is TGTGCCAGCACGCAGGGGCGCATTCAGTACTTC.

This sequence joins TRBV11-2 and TRBJ1-1; 7 nucleotides match TRBD1. V gave up 6 bases and J gave up 1 base; unmatched junction bases: 5. This CDR3 is built from 14 residues. Germline V gives CDR1 SGHAT, CDR2 FQNNGV. In DNA, the CDR3 is TGTGCCAGCAGGGGACAGCTGGCGAACACTGAAGCTTTCTTT. It is translated as CASRGQLANTEAFF.

This chain joins TRBV2 and TRBJ2-5, with D maybe TRBD1 (6 bases). Germline V gives CDR1 SNHLY, CDR2 FYNNEI. The ends were cut back, 5 bases at V and 4 bases at J, with 8 bases in the middle. The CDR3 has 12 amino acids. Here the CDR3 reads CASSPGVETQYF. The CDR3 nucleotides are TGTGCCAGCAGTCCAGGGGTAGAGACCCAGTACTTC.

This clone was counted once. The chain links TRBV11-2 to TRBJ2-7; D is possibly TRBD1 (6 bases). Germline V gives CDR1 SGHAT, CDR2 FQNNGV. This CDR3 is built from 12 residues. V was pared by 5 bases and J by 4 bases, with 9 bases between. The CDR3 DNA follows: TGTGCCAGCAGCCCAACAGGGTACGAGCAGTACTTC. Its translation: CASSPTGYEQYF.

This chain connects TRBV27 to TRBJ2-4; 14 bases map to TRBD2. The germline gives CDR1 MNHEY, CDR2 SMNVEV (reference sequence). After removal of 6 bases from V and 1 base from J, the junction contained 8 bases not matched to a gene. This CDR3 region has 18 residues. CDR3 amino acids: CASRSRTSGRRAKNIQYF. The CDR3 DNA reads TGTGCCAGCAGATCCCGGACTAGCGGGAGGAGGGCCAAAAACATTCAGTACTTC.

The rearrangement uses TRBV6-5 and TRBJ2-1; the match to TRBD2 covers 9 bases. Germline lookup yields CDR1 MNHEY and CDR2 SVGAGI. V was pared by 0 bases and J by 2 bases, with 2 bases of the junction left unmatched. There are 16 residues in the CDR3. CDR3 loop: CASSYSSGRTYNEQFF. The CDR3 DNA sequence: TGTGCCAGCAGTTACTCTAGCGGGAGAACCTACAATGAGCAGTTCTTC.

This sequence joins TRBV9 and TRBJ2-3; D may be TRBD2 (7 bases). Germline CDR1 reads SGDLS; CDR2 reads YYNGEE. Trimming took 4 bases from V and 4 from J, leaving 16 bases between them. The CDR3 totals 15 residues. The CDR3 nucleotides read TGTGCCAGCAGCACCGGGGGGCGGGCCCCAGATACGCAGTATTTT. Its protein product is CASSTGGRAPDTQYF.

The V and J genes are TRBV27 and TRBJ1-2, with D unresolved. V was pared by 0 bases and J by 0 bases, with 14 bases between. Germline V gene lookup returns CDR1 MNHEY and CDR2 SMNVEV (reference sequence). The CDR3 loop spans 17 amino acids. CDR3 bases: TGTGCCAGCAGTTTATCGGCCTCTCAAGGGACTAACTATGGCTACACCTTC. It codes for CASSLSASQGTNYGYTF.

The V gene is TRBV6-6, the J gene TRBJ1-1; D remains unclear. The CDR3 totals 13 residues. V lost 2 bases and J lost 5, with 9 bases in between. The V gene's germline CDR1 is MNHNY and CDR2 SVGAGI (reference sequence). The CDR3 nucleotides read TGTGCCAGCAGTTACGCCCGGAGGACTGAAGCTTTCTTT. Amino acid sequence: CASSYARRTEAFF.

This clone has more than one count but fewer than ten. The chain uses TRBV7-9 and TRBJ2-7; no clear D gene. Trimming pared 6 bases from V and 5 bases from J, leaving 14 bases between. The germline gives CDR1 SEHNR, CDR2 FQNEAQ (reference sequence). The CDR3 covers 13 residues. CDR3 nucleotide sequence: TGTGCCAGCAGTCTAGAGTTGGGCAACGAGCAGTACTTC. Translating it yields CASSLELGNEQYF.

The rearrangement links TRBV7-3 to TRBJ1-4; 7 positions match TRBD1. V gave up 0 bases and J gave up 4 bases; unmatched junction bases: 2. CDR1 SGHTA and CDR2 FQGTGA come from the germline V gene. The CDR3 contains 15 residues. The CDR3 DNA reads as TGTGCCAGCAGCTTAACAGGGGGCATTAATGAAAAACTGTTTTTT. Protein product: CASSLTGGINEKLFF. Variable domain in full (rest from reference TRBV7-3 and TRBJ1-4): GAGVSQTPSNKVTEKGKYVELRCDPISGHTALYWYRQSLGQGPEFLIYFQGTGAADDSGLPNDRFFAVRPEGSVSTLKIQRTERGDSAVYLCASSLTGGINEKLFFGSGTQLSVL.

As DNA, the CDR3 is TGCAGCACTAAGTGGGGCTACAATGAGCAGTTCTTC. It encodes CSTKWGYNEQFF. The chain recombines TRBV29-1 with TRBJ2-1; no definite D call. This CDR3 comprises 12 residues. Germline lookup yields CDR1 SQVTM and CDR2 ANQGSEA. Deletions cut 8 bases from V and 3 bases from J, with 11 bases between.

The count of this clone is one. The rearrangement links TRBV4-1 to TRBJ2-7; TRBD2 is a possible D gene (6 bases). CDR1 is MGHRA, CDR2 YSYEKL, per germline. Trimming left V 1 base short and J 3 bases short, with 13 bases between. This CDR3 region has 15 residues. The CDR3 loop reads CASSQALGRDYEQYF. The CDR3, as DNA: TGCGCCAGCAGCCAAGCCCTTGGGCGGGACTACGAGCAGTACTTC.

The chain is built from TRBV10-2 and TRBJ2-1, with D possibly being TRBD2 (5 bases). The V end was cut by 10 bases, the J end by 1 base, with 14 bases between. The CDR3 loop spans 14 amino acids. The germline CDR1 and CDR2 sequences are WSHSY and SAAADI. CDR3 nucleotide sequence: TGCGCCACCGATCCGGGATCGTCCTACAATGAGCAGTTCTTC. As protein: CATDPGSSYNEQFF.

V and J are TRBV7-3 and TRBJ2-1, with TRBD2 matching 11 bases. The CDR3 extends over 15 amino acids. The V gene end was trimmed by 3 bases and the J gene end by 6 bases; junction bases not matched to a gene: 4. Germline lookup yields CDR1 SGHTA and CDR2 FQGTGA. CDR3 region: CASSFTSGRGNEQFF. The DNA for the CDR3 is TGTGCCAGCAGCTTTACTAGCGGGAGAGGCAATGAGCAGTTCTTC.

The genes are TRBV7-8 and TRBJ2-1; D possibly corresponds to TRBD1 (6 bases). V dropped 7 bases and J dropped 0 bases, with 10 bases sitting between them. The CDR3 loop spans 14 amino acids. Germline CDR1 reads SGHVS; CDR2 reads FQNEAQ. The CDR3 reads CASNGQRSYNEQFF. CDR3 nucleotide sequence: TGTGCCAGCAACGGACAGCGCTCCTACAATGAGCAGTTCTTC.

This chain's CDR3 is CASSHLREQFF. CDR3 DNA: TGCGCCAGCAGCCACCTTAGGGAGCAGTTCTTC. The V and J genes are TRBV4-1 and TRBJ2-1; D uncertain. Looked up from germline, CDR1 is MGHRA and CDR2 is YSYEKL. The V and J ends lost 3 bases and 10 bases respectively, with 7 bases between them. There are 11 residues in the CDR3.

The V call is TRBV18, the J call TRBJ1-2; D unclear. This CDR3 is 11 amino acids long. V gave up 5 bases and J gave up 3 bases, with 4 bases separating them. CDR1 is KGHSH, CDR2 LQKENI, per germline. CDR3 amino acids: CASSWDYGYTF. CDR3 DNA sequence: TGTGCCAGCTCATGGGACTATGGCTACACCTTC.

V is TRBV18 and J is TRBJ2-6; 8 nucleotides align to TRBD1. The germline CDR1 and CDR2 sequences are KGHSH and LQKENI. The CDR3 is 17 amino acids. Trimming at V came to 2 bases and at J to 1 base, leaving 4 bases not matched to a gene. In nucleotides, the CDR3 is TGTGCCAGCTCACCAGGGACAGGCGTATCTGGGGCCAACGTCCTGACTTTC. Amino acids: CASSPGTGVSGANVLTF. Looking up the rest from reference TRBV18 and TRBJ2-6 gives the full variable domain: NAGVMQNPRHLVRRRGQEARLRCSPMKGHSHVYWYRQLPEEGLKFMVYLQKENIIDESGMPKERFSAEFPKEGPSILRIQQVVRGDSAAYFCASSPGTGVSGANVLTFGAGSRLTVL.